One sample yielded the 11 T cell receptor beta chains listed below, sequenced in a study of shared clonotypes between healthy human individuals. The data were produced by immunoSEQ multiplex PCR, yet TCRdb's version contains in-frame clones alone and is incomplete. Seen here are more than 1 million clones, 78% observed once, and the top ten hold approximately 0.52%. The specimen sequenced was memory CD4+ T cells from PBMCs. As to subset: CD45RA-negative fraction. Every receptor here comes from a young man in good health. Some clones in this sample may be carry-over from other donors' samples.

With respect to this clone: Other DNA sequences of this sample code for an identical CDR3. V is TRBV10-3 and J is TRBJ2-7; 7 nucleotides match TRBD1. This CDR3 spans 14 amino acids. Germline loops: CDR1 ENHRY, CDR2 SYGVKD. V shed 4 bases and J 5 bases; nucleotides not matched to a gene: 8. This chain's CDR3 is CAISAQGVQDEQYF. The CDR3 DNA is TGTGCCATCAGTGCTCAGGGGGTTCAGGACGAGCAGTACTTC.

As DNA, the CDR3 is TGCGCCAGCAGCCCGCAGGGGCTCGAGCAGTTCTTC. The encoded protein is CASSPQGLEQFF. The rearrangement joins TRBV5-1 to TRBJ2-1; TRBD1 is a possible D gene (6 bases). This CDR3 contains 12 residues. V shed 4 bases and J shed 10 bases, with 12 bases lying between them. CDR1 is SGHRS, CDR2 YFSETQ, per germline.

This sequence joins TRBV11-2 and TRBJ2-3, with 10 bases matching TRBD2. V shed 1 base, J shed 3 bases, and the junction held 4 bases outside the gene matches. Germline-derived CDR1 and CDR2 are SGHAT and FQNNGV. The CDR3 runs 16 residues. The CDR3 loop reads CASSLVASGRTDTQYF. The CDR3 DNA reads as TGTGCCAGCAGCTTAGTGGCTAGCGGGAGAACAGATACGCAGTATTTT.

The chain links TRBV6-5 to TRBJ2-7, with 8 bases fitting TRBD1. Germline trimming cut 6 bases from V and 0 bases from J; bases unmatched to any gene: 7. Germline V gene lookup returns CDR1 MNHEY and CDR2 SVGAGI. The CDR3 has 15 amino acids. CDR3 in DNA: TGTGCCAGCAGCTCCGGGACAGGAGACTCCTACGAGCAGTACTTC. Its protein product is CASSSGTGDSYEQYF.

This chain links TRBV10-3 with TRBJ1-1; D unclear. Germline V gene sequence: CDR1 ENHRY, CDR2 SYGVKD. With 8 bases removed from V and 0 bases from J, the gap between germline ends came to 13 bases. CDR3 size: 14 residues. The CDR3 sequence: CAISHGDMNTEAFF. CDR3 coding DNA: TGTGCCATCTCCCATGGGGATATGAACACTGAAGCTTTCTTT.

The chain is built from TRBV5-1 and TRBJ2-1; 7 bases agree with TRBD2. The J segment lost 10 bases and the V segment lost 0 bases, leaving 7 bases of the junction unmatched. This CDR3 is built from 14 residues. Germline CDR1 reads SGHRS; CDR2 reads YFSETQ. This CDR3 reads CASSLASGLPEQFF. The CDR3 nucleotides are TGCGCCAGCAGCTTGGCCTCGGGACTACCAGAGCAGTTCTTC.

The chain uses TRBV28 and TRBJ2-3; TRBD2 might be the D (5 bases). The V and J ends lost 4 bases and 0 bases respectively, with 8 bases between them. Germline lookup yields CDR1 MDHEN and CDR2 SYDVKM. CDR3 size: 14 residues. CDR3 DNA sequence: TGTGCCAGCAGTTGGACTCCTAGCACAGATACGCAGTATTTT. It yields the protein CASSWTPSTDTQYF.

V and J are TRBV20-1 and TRBJ1-5; no reliable D call. The CDR3 extends over 11 amino acids. V lost 4 bases and J lost 6, with 7 bases in between. Germline CDR1 and CDR2: DFQATT and SNEGSKA (reference sequence). CDR3 DNA sequence: TGCAGTGCTACGCCCGGTCAGCCCCAGCATTTT. This codes for CSATPGQPQHF.

The chain joins TRBV5-6 to TRBJ1-1; D remains unclear. Germline V gene lookup returns CDR1 SGHDT and CDR2 YYEEEE. The CDR3 is 14 residues long. Trimming shortened V by 0 bases and J by 6 bases, and 12 bases separated the two germline ends. This chain's CDR3 is CASSLGPLESEAFF. The CDR3 DNA follows: TGTGCCAGCAGCTTGGGACCTTTGGAGTCTGAAGCTTTCTTT.

In nucleotides, the CDR3 is TGTGCCAGCAGCTTAGCGGCGGGACCGTACAATGAGCAGTTCTTC. Amino acid sequence: CASSLAAGPYNEQFF. This rearrangement joins TRBV7-2 to TRBJ2-1; D perhaps matches TRBD2 (6 bases). Per germline, CDR1 SGHTA and CDR2 FQGNSA. CDR3 length: 15 residues. Trimming took off 0 bases at V and 4 bases at J, with 10 bases between the two ends.

The chain has TRBV29-1 and TRBJ2-2; possibly TRBD2 for D (5 bases). CDR1 and CDR2 from the germline V gene are SQVTM and ANQGSEA. V was shortened by 3 bases and J by 6 bases, with 11 bases between the two germline ends. The CDR3 loop spans 13 amino acids. CDR3 in amino acids: CSVEGMRAGELFF. The CDR3 DNA sequence: TGCAGCGTTGAGGGAATGCGGGCCGGGGAGCTGTTTTTT.